The present T cell receptor beta chain was sequenced within a study of cytomegalovirus exposure and HLA in healthy donors. In its sample, this clone was seen once. The table came from immunoSEQ multiplex PCR; TCRdb's copy has only in-frame clones and leaves some out. In the table there are 190,000 or so clones, around 84% of which are singletons. This TCR came from a woman aged 30 to 39 in good health and CMV-seropositive. Sequencing was carried out using PBMCs.

CDR3 nucleotide sequence: TGTGCCAGCAGTGCCGCGGTTAGCTCCTACAATGAGCAGTTCTTC. Protein sequence: CASSAAVSSYNEQFF. The chain is built from TRBV6-1 and TRBJ2-1; no clear D. With 4 bases removed from V and 0 bases from J, the gap between germline ends came to 10 bases. Germline V lookup: CDR1 MNHNS, CDR2 SASEGT. The CDR3 has 15 amino acids.